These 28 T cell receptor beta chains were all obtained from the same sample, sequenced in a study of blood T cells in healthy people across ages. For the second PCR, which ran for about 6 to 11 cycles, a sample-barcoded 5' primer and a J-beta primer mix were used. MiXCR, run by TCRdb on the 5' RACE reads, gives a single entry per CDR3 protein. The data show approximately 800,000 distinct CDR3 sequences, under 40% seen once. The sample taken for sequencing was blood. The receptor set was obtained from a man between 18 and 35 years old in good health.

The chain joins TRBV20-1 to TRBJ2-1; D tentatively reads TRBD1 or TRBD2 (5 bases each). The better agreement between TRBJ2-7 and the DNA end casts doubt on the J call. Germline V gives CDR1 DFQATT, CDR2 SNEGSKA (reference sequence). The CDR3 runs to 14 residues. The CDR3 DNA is TGCAGTGCTAGTTGGGGGAACTCCTACAATGAGCAGTACTTC. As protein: CSASWGNSYNEQYF.

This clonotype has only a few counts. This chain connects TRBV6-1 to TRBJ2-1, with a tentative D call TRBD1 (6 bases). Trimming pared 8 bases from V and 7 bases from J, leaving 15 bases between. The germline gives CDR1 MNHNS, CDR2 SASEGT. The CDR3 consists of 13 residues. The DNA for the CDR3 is TGTGCCAGCGACCATCAACAGGGAAATGAGCAGTTCTTC. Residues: CASDHQQGNEQFF.

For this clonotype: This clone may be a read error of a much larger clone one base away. The CDR3 DNA follows: TGCGCCAGCGGAAGGACTCGGGGGAGGAATGAGCAGTTCTTC. Protein sequence: CASGRTRGRNEQFF. The chain employs TRBV5-1 and TRBJ2-1; possible D gene TRBD2, 6 bases. In germline, CDR1 is SGHRS, CDR2 YFSETQ. The germline V and J ends were trimmed by 7 bases and 7 bases, with 18 bases remaining between them. The CDR3 totals 14 residues. Together with reference TRBV5-1 and TRBJ2-1, the CDR3 gives the full variable domain: KAGVTQTPRYLIKTRGQQVTLSCSPISGHRSVSWYQQTPGQGLQFLFEYFSETQRNKGNFPGRFSGRQFSNSRSEMNVSTLELGDSALYLCASGRTRGRNEQFFGPGTRLTVL.

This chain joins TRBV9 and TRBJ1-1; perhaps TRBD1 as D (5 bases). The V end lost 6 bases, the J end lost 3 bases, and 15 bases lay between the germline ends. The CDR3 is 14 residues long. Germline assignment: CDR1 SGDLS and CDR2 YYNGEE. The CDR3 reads CASTPREGDTEAFF. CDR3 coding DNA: TGTGCCAGCACCCCCAGGGAAGGGGACACTGAAGCTTTCTTT.

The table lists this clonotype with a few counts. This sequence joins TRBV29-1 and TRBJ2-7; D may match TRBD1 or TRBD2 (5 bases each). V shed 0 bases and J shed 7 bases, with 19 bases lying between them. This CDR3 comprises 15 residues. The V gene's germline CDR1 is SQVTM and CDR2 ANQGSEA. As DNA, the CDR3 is TGCAGCGTTGAAGATCGGCCAGGGAGCTACAATGAGCAGTACTTC. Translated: CSVEDRPGSYNEQYF.

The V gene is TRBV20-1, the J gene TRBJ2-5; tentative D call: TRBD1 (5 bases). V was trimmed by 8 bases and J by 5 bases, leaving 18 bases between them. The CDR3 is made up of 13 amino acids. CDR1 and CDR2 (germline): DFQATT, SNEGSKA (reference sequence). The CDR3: CSTGTQGWETQYF. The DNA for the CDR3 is TGCAGTACTGGTACTCAGGGCTGGGAGACCCAGTACTTC.

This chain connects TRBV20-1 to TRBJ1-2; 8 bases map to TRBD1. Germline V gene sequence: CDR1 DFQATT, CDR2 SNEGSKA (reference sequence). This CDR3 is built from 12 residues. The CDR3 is CSAEGRGLGYTF. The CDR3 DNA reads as TGCAGCGCGGAAGGCAGGGGGCTTGGCTACACCTTC.

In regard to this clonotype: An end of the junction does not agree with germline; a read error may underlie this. The CDR3 DNA sequence: TGTGCCACCGGCAGAGTAAATCGGGGAGGGTTCCATGGCTACACCTTC. This sequence encodes CATGRVNRGGFHGYTF. The chain links TRBV15 to TRBJ1-2; D is undetermined. This CDR3 has 16 residues. Germline CDR1 is LNHNV and CDR2 is YYDKDF (reference sequence). Drawing the rest from reference TRBV15 and TRBJ1-2, the complete variable domain is DAMVIQNPRYQVTQFGKPVTLSCSQTLNHNVMYWYQQKSSQAPKLLFHYYDKDFNNEADTPDNFQSRRPNTSFCFLDIRSPGLGDTAMYLCATGRVNRGGFHGYTFGSGTRLTVV.

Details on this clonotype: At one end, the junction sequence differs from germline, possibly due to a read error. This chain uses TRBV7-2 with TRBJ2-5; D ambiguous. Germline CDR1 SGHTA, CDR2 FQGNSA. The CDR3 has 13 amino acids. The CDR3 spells CVSSNTAIGTQYF. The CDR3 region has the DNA TGTGTCAGCAGCAATACGGCCATTGGGACCCAGTACTTC. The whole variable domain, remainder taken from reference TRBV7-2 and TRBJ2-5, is GAGVSQSPSNKVTEKGKDVELRCDPISGHTALYWYRQSLGQGLEFLIYFQGNSAPDKSGLPSDRFSAERTGGSVSTLTIQRTQQEDSAVYLCVSSNTAIGTQYFGPGTRLLVL.

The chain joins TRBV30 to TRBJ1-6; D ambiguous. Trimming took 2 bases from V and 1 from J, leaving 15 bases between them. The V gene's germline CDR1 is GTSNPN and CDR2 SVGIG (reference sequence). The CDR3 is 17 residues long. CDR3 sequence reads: CAWSRAKLRSYNSPLHF. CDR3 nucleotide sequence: TGTGCCTGGAGTAGAGCAAAGCTAAGGTCCTATAATTCACCCCTCCACTTT.

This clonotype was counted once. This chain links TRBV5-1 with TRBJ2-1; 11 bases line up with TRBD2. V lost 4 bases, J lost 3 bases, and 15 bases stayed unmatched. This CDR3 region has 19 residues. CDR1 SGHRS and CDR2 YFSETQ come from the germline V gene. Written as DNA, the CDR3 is TGCGCCAGCAGCGGCAGGACGGTGATAGCGGGGGGGAGCTACAATGAGCAGTTCTTC. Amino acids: CASSGRTVIAGGSYNEQFF. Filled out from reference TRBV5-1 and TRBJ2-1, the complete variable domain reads KAGVTQTPRYLIKTRGQQVTLSCSPISGHRSVSWYQQTPGQGLQFLFEYFSETQRNKGNFPGRFSGRQFSNSRSEMNVSTLELGDSALYLCASSGRTVIAGGSYNEQFFGPGTRLTVL.

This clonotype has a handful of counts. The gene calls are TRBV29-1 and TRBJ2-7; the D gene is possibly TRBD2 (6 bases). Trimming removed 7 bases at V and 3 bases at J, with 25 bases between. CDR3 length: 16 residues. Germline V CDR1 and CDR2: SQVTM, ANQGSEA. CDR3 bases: TGCAGCGCTATGAGGGAGGACACCGGTCTAAGCTACGAGCAGTACTTC. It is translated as CSAMREDTGLSYEQYF.

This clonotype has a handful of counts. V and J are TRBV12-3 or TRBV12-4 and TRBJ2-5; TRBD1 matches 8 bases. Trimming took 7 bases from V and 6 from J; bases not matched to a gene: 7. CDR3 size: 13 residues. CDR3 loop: CASTPDRVQTQYF. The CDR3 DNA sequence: TGTGCCAGCACCCCGGACAGGGTTCAGACCCAGTACTTC.

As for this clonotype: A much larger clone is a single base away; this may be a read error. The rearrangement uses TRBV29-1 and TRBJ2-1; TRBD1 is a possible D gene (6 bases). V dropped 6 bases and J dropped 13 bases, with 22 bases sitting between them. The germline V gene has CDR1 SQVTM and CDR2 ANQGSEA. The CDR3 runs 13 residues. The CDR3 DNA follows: TGCAGCGTCATTACAGGGATCAGGGAGACCCAGTTCTTC. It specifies CSVITGIRETQFF.

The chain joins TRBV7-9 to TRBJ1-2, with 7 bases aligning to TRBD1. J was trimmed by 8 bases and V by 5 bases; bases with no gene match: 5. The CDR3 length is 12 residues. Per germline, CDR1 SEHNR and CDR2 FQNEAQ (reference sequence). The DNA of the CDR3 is TGTGCCAGCAGCCCCGACAGGGAAGGCTACACCTTC. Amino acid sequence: CASSPDREGYTF.

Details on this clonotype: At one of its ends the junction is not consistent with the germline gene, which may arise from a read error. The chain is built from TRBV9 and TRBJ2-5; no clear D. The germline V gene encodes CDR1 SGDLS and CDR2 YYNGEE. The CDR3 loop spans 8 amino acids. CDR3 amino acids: CASSPQDF. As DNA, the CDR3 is TGTGCCAGCAGCCCCCAGGACTTC.

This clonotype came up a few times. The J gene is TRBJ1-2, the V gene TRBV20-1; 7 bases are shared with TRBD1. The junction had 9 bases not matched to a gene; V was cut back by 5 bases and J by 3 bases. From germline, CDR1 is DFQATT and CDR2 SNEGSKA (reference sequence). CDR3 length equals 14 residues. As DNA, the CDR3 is TGCAGTGCTGAAGACAGGGCAAGGGACTATGGCTACACCTTC. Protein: CSAEDRARDYGYTF.

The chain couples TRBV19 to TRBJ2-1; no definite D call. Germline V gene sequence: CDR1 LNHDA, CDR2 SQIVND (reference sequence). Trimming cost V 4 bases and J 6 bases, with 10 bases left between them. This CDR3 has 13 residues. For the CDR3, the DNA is TGTGCCAGTAGTAGCCCAGGCGGCAATGAGCAGTTCTTC. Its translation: CASSSPGGNEQFF. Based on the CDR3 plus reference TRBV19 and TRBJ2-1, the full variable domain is DGGITQSPKYLFRKEGQNVTLSCEQNLNHDAMYWYRQDPGQGLRLIYYSQIVNDFQKGDIAEGYSVSREKKESFPLTVTSAQKNPTAFYLCASSSPGGNEQFFGPGTRLTVL.

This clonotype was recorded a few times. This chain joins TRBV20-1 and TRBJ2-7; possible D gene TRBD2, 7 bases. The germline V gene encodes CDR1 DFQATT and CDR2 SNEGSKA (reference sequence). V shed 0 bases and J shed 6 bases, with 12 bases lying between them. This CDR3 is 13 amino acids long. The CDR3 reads CSARDRGGGEQYF. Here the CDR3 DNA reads TGCAGTGCTAGAGATAGGGGGGGAGGCGAGCAGTACTTC.

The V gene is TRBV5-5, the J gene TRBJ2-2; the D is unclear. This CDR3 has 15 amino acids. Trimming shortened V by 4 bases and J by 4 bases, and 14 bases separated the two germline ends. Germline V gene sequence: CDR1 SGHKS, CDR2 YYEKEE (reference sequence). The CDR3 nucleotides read TGTGCCAGCAGCCCCATTCGGGTTAGCACCGGGGAGCTGTTTTTT. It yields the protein CASSPIRVSTGELFF. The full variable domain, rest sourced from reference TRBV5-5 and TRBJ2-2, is DAGVTQSPTHLIKTRGQQVTLRCSPISGHKSVSWYQQVLGQGPQFIFQYYEKEERGRGNFPDRFSARQFPNYSSELNVNALLLGDSALYLCASSPIRVSTGELFFGEGSRLTVL.

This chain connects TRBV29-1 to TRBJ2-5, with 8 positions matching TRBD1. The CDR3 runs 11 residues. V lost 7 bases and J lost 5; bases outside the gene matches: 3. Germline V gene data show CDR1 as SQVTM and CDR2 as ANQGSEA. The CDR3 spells CSGTGRETQYF. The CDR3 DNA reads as TGCAGCGGGACAGGGCGGGAGACCCAGTACTTC. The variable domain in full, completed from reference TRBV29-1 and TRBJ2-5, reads SAVISQKPSRDICQRGTSLTIQCQVDSQVTMMFWYRQQPGQSLTLIATANQGSEATYESGFVIDKFPISRPNLTFSTLTVSNMSPEDSSIYLCSGTGRETQYFGPGTRLLVL.

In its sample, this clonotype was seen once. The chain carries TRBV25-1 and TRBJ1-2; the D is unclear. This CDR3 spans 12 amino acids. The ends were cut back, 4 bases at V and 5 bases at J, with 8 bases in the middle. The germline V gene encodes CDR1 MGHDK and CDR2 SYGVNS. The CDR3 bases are TGTGCCAGCAGTGTGGCCACTTATGGCTACACCTTC. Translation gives CASSVATYGYTF.

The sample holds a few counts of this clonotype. The CDR3 protein is CASSGRYSSTEAFF. The DNA of the CDR3 is TGTGCCAGCAGCGGGAGGTATTCCAGCACTGAAGCTTTCTTT. The genes are TRBV6-2 or TRBV6-3 and TRBJ1-1, with unresolved D. V lost 6 bases, J lost 4 bases, and 15 bases lay in between. The germline V gene encodes CDR1 MNHEY and CDR2 SVGEGT. This CDR3 region has 14 residues.

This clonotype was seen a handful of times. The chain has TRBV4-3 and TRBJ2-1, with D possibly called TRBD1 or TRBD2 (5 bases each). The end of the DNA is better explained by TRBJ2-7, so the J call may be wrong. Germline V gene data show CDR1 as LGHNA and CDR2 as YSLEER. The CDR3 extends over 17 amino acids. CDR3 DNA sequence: TGCGCCAGCAGCCAAGAGAGGGGCCCGAGCTCCTACAATGAGCAGTACTTC. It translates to CASSQERGPSSYNEQYF.

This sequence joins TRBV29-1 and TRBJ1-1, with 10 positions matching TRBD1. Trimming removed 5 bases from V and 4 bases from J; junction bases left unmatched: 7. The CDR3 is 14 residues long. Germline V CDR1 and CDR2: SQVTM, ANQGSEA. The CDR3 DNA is TGCAGCGTTCCCCCGACAGGGGGCAGCACTGAAGCTTTCTTT. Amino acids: CSVPPTGGSTEAFF. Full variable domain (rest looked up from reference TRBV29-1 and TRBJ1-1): SAVISQKPSRDICQRGTSLTIQCQVDSQVTMMFWYRQQPGQSLTLIATANQGSEATYESGFVIDKFPISRPNLTFSTLTVSNMSPEDSSIYLCSVPPTGGSTEAFFGQGTRLTVV.

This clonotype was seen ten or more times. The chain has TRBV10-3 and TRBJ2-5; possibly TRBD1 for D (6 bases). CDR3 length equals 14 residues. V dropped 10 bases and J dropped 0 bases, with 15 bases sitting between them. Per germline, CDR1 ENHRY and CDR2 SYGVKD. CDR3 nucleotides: TGTGCCACGACACTGGACAGAAACCAAGAGACCCAGTACTTC. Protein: CATTLDRNQETQYF.

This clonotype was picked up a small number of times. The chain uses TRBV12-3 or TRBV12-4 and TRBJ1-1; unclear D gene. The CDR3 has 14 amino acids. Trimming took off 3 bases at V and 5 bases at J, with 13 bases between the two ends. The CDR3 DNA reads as TGTGCCAGCAGTTTCCGGTCGTTGGGGACTGAAGCTTTCTTT. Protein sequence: CASSFRSLGTEAFF.

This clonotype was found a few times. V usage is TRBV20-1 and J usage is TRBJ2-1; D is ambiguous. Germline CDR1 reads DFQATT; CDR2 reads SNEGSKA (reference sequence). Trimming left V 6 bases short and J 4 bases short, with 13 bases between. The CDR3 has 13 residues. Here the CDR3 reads CSANAPSYNEQFF. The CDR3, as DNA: TGCAGTGCCAACGCTCCAAGTTACAATGAGCAGTTCTTC.